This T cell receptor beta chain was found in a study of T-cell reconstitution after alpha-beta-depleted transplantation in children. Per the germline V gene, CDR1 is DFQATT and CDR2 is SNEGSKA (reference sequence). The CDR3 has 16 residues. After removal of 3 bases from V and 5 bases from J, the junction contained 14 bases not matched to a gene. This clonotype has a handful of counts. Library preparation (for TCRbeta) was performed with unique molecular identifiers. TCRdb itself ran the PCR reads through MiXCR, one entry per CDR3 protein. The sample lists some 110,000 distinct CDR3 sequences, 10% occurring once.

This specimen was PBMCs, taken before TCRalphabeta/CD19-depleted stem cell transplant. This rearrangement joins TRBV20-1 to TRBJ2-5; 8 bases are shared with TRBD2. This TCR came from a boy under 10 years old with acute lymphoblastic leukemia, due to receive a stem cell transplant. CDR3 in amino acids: CSASMPHGGRSETQYF. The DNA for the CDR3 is TGCAGTGCTAGTATGCCGCATGGCGGGAGGAGTGAGACCCAGTACTTC.